This T cell receptor (beta chain) was identified in a study of blood T cell repertoires in COVID-19. CDR1 is SEHNR and CDR2 is FQNEAQ in the germline V gene (reference sequence). With 8 bases removed from V and 8 bases from J, the gap between germline ends came to 15 bases. The CDR3 runs 13 residues. This clone was picked up one time. In the original workflow: Scientists estimated how many nucleated cells there were by amplifying reference gene primers. The table came from immunoSEQ multiplex PCR; TCRdb's copy has only in-frame clones and leaves some out. V and J calls and clone size are those listed in that table; D and trimming were worked out from the DNA. The sample includes roughly 100,000 clones, around 88% of them seen just once.

This receptor was obtained from a woman aged 70 to 79 with acute or convalescent COVID-19. The V and J genes are TRBV7-9 and TRBJ1-4; a weak D match, TRBD1 (6 bases). The sequenced material came from peripheral blood. The DNA of the CDR3 is TGTGCCAGCGGGGGCGTAGGGGTGGAAAAACTGTTTTTT. It codes for CASGGVGVEKLFF. Together with reference TRBV7-9 and TRBJ1-4, the CDR3 gives the full variable domain: DTGVSQNPRHKITKRGQNVTFRCDPISEHNRLYWYRQTLGQGPEFLTYFQNEAQLEKSRLLSDRFSAERPKGSFSTLEIQRTEQGDSAMYLCASGGVGVEKLFFGSGTQLSVL.